The present T cell receptor beta chain was sequenced within a study of blood T cell repertoires in COVID-19. Using immunoSEQ multiplex PCR, the repertoire was profiled, and TCRdb retains in-frame clones only, with some absent. The table has about 210,000 clones, around 90% seen once. This CDR3 has 13 residues. The V and J ends lost 6 bases and 1 base respectively, with 10 bases between them. The V gene's germline CDR1 is MGHRA and CDR2 YSYEKL. The sequence derives from a man aged 18 to 30 with acute COVID-19. Sample: PBMCs or T cells enriched from blood (not recorded which). The chain couples TRBV4-1 to TRBJ2-7, with D perhaps TRBD1 (5 bases). The CDR3 DNA reads as TGCGCCAGCAGTCTCCAGGGATCCTACGAGCAGTACTTC. Translating gives CASSLQGSYEQYF.